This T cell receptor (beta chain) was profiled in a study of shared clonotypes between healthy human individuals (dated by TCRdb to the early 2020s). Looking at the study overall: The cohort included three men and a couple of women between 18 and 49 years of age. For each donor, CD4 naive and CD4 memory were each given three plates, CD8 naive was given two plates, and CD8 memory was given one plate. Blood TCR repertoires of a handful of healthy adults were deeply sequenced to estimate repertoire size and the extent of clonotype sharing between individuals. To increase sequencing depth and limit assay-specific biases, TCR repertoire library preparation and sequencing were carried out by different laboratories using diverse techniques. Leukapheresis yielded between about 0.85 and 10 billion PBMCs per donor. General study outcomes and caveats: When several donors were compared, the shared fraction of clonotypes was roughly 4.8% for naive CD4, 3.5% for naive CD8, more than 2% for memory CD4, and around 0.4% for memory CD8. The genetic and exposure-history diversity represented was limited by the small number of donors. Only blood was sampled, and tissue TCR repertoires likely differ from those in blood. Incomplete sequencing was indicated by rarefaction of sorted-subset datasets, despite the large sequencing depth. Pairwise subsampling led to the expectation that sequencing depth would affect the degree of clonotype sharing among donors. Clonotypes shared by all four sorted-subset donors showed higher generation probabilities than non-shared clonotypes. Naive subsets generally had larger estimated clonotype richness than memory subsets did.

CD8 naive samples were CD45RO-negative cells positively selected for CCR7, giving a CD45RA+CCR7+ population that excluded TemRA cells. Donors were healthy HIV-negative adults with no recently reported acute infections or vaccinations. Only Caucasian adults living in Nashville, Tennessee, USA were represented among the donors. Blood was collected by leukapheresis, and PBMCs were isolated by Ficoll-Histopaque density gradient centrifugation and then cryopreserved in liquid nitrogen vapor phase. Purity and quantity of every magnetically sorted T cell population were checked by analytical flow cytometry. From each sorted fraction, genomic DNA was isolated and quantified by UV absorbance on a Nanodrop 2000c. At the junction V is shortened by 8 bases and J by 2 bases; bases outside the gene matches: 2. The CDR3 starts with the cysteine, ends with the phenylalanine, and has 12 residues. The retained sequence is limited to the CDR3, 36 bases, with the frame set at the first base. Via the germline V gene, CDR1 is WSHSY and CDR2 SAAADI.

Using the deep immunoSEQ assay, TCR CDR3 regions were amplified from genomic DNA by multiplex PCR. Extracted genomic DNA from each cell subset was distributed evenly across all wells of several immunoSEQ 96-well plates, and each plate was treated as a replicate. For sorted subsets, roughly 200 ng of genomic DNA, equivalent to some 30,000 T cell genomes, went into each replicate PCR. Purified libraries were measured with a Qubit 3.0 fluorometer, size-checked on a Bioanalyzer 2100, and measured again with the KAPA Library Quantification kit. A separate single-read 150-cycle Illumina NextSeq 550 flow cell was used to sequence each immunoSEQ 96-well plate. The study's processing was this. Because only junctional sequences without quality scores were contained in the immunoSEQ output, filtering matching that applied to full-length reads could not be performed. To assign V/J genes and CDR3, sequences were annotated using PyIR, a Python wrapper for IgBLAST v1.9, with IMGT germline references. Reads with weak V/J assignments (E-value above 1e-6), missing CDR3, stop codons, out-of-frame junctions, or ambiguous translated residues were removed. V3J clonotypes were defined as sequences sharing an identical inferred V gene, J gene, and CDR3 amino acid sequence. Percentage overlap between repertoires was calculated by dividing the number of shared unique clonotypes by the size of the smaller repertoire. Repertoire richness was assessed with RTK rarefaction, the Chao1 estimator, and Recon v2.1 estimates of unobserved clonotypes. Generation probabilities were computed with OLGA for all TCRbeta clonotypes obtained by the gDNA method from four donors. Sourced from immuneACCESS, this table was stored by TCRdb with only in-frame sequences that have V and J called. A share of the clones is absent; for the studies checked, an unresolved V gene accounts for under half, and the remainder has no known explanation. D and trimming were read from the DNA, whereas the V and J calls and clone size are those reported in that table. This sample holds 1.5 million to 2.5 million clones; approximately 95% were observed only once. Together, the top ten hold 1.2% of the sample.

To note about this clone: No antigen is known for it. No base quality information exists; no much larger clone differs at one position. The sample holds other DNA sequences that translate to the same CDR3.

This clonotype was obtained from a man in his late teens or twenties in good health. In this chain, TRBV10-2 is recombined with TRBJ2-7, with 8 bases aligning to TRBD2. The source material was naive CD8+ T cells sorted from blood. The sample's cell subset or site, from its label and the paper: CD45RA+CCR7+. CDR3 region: CASSAGAYEQYF. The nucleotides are TGCGCCAGCTCAGCGGGGGCCTACGAGCAGTACTTC.